This TCR beta chain emerged from a study of T cell responses to AZD1222 COVID-19 vaccine. Broader study findings: The span of vaccine-associated CD4 TCRs extended across spike, with dominance at 160-218 and 743-854.

Pooling covered second doses at about 4 or about 12 weeks. A note on this clone: Its antigen is still unknown.

Germline-derived CDR1 and CDR2 are MGHRA and YSYEKL. The ends were cut back, 2 bases at V and 0 bases at J, with 10 bases in the middle. This CDR3 contains 15 residues. Data came from immunoSEQ multiplex PCR; TCRdb stores just in-frame clones and leaves some out. The repertoire holds 150,000 to 200,000 clones, with 90% as singletons. V gene TRBV4-1 combines with J gene TRBJ1-2, with D perhaps TRBD1 (5 bases). The sequence derives from an adult who received the AZD1222 COVID-19 vaccine. The sample was peripheral blood, taken 28 days after the second AZD1222 dose. This chain's CDR3 is CASSQQGSTNYGYTF. In DNA, the CDR3 is TGCGCCAGCAGCCAACAGGGATCCACTAACTATGGCTACACCTTC.